The 8 T cell receptor beta chains listed next were all sequenced from one sample in a study of cytomegalovirus exposure and HLA in healthy donors. Both 60 Vbeta primers and 13 Jbeta primers went into the PCR. Sequencing was performed with immunoSEQ multiplex PCR; in TCRdb, only in-frame clones are kept and a portion is missing. The sample data list roughly 75,000 clones. Sequencing was carried out using PBMCs. These receptors came from a middle-aged man in good health and CMV-seronegative.

The chain joins TRBV9 to TRBJ2-1; 8 bases match TRBD2. V dropped 3 bases and J dropped 4; count of bases not matched to a gene: 6. This CDR3 has 15 amino acids. Germline lookup yields CDR1 SGDLS and CDR2 YYNGEE. CDR3 amino acids: CASSGVGGEYNEQFF. The CDR3 nucleotides are TGTGCCAGCAGCGGGGTCGGGGGGGAATACAATGAGCAGTTCTTC.

V and J are TRBV7-9 and TRBJ2-1, with TRBD2 matching over 13 bases. Trimming took 5 bases from V and 6 from J; bases not matched to a gene: 7. CDR1 and CDR2 from the germline V gene are SEHNR and FQNEAQ (reference sequence). The CDR3 sequence is 16 residues long. CDR3 in DNA: TGTGCCAGCAGCCCTCCGGGACTAGCGGGGATCAATGAGCAGTTCTTC. Translating it yields CASSPPGLAGINEQFF. Full variable domain (remainder filled in from reference TRBV7-9 and TRBJ2-1): DTGVSQNPRHKITKRGQNVTFRCDPISEHNRLYWYRQTLGQGPEFLTYFQNEAQLEKSRLLSDRFSAERPKGSFSTLEIQRTEQGDSAMYLCASSPPGLAGINEQFFGPGTRLTVL.

By frequency, this clone registers medium-sized (0.01 to 0.1%). The chain is built from TRBV4-1 and TRBJ2-5; possibly TRBD2 for D (7 bases). Per the germline V gene, CDR1 is MGHRA and CDR2 is YSYEKL. The CDR3 contains 16 residues. With 1 base removed from V and 2 bases from J, the gap between germline ends came to 14 bases. The CDR3 region has the DNA TGCGCCAGCAGCCAAGTTGGGCGGGGGCTGCAAGAGACCCAGTACTTC. Translating it yields CASSQVGRGLQETQYF.

Points on this clone: This sample includes further DNA sequences coding for the same CDR3. The gene calls are TRBV25-1 and TRBJ2-1, with 10 nucleotides matching TRBD1. Germline V gives CDR1 MGHDK, CDR2 SYGVNS. The ends lost 3 bases at V and 6 bases at J; junction bases unmatched: 11. This CDR3 spans 17 amino acids. This CDR3 is CASSESLVGTGANEQFF. In DNA form, the CDR3 reads TGTGCCAGCAGTGAGAGCCTTGTCGGGACAGGGGCCAATGAGCAGTTCTTC.

The CDR3 DNA sequence: TGTGCCAGCAGCCCAGGGACAGGGGGTCCCTACGAGCAGTACTTC. Its translation is CASSPGTGGPYEQYF. This chain links TRBV11-3 with TRBJ2-7, with TRBD1 matching 11 bases. The CDR3 runs 15 residues. Germline CDR1 reads SGHNT; CDR2 reads YENEEA. V lost 5 bases to trimming and J lost 2 bases; unmatched junction nucleotides: 5.

This chain links TRBV5-1 with TRBJ2-3; 10 bases map to TRBD2. The CDR3 covers 18 residues. The ends lost 3 bases at V and 1 base at J; junction bases unmatched: 11. Germline-derived CDR1 and CDR2 are SGHRS and YFSETQ. CDR3 in DNA: TGCGCCAGCAGCTCGGTAGCGGGAGGCCCCTTGGGCACAGATACGCAGTATTTT. Translation: CASSSVAGGPLGTDTQYF.

This chain links TRBV18 with TRBJ2-7, with D tentatively TRBD1 (5 bases). V lost 6 bases to trimming and J lost 2 bases, with 17 bases between them. Per germline, CDR1 KGHSH and CDR2 LQKENI. The CDR3 consists of 15 residues. In DNA, the CDR3 is TGTGCCAGCTCCTCTGCAGGACAACTTGCCTACGAGCAGTACTTC. As protein: CASSSAGQLAYEQYF.

Worth noting for this clone: The junction departs from the called germline gene at one end, perhaps through a read error. The chain has TRBV11-1 and TRBJ2-3; 9 bases line up with TRBD2. The germline V gene has CDR1 SGHAT and CDR2 FQDESV (reference sequence). The CDR3 has 15 residues. CDR3 loop: CASSLGGTSIDTQYF. The CDR3 DNA reads as TGTGCCAGCAGCTTGGGGGGGACTAGCATAGATACGCAGTATTTT.